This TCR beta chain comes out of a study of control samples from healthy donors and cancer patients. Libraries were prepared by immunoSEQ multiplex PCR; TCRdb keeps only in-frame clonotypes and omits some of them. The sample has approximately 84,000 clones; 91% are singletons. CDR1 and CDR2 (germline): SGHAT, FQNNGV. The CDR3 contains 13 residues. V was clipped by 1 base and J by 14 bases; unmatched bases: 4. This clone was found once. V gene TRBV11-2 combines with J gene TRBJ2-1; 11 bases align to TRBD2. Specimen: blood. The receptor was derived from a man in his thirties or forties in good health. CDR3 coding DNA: TGTGCCAGCAGCTTAGGGCTAGCGGGAGGCAAGTTCTTC. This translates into CASSLGLAGGKFF.